This T cell receptor (beta chain) is drawn from a study of CD8+ T cells in alopecia areata. The authors extracted RNA and reverse transcribed it into cDNA as the sequencing template. Using immunoSEQ multiplex PCR, the repertoire was profiled, and TCRdb retains in-frame clones only, with some absent. The sample carries some 200,000 clones, 58% recorded once. Treatment of the sample: oral pan-JAK inhibitor, 5-10 mg twice daily. V was shortened by 1 base and J by 7 bases, with 7 bases between the two germline ends. The germline V gene has CDR1 SGHTA and CDR2 FQGNSA. The CDR3 has 12 amino acids. The rearrangement joins TRBV7-2 to TRBJ1-1; TRBD1 might be the D (5 bases). The sequences come from CD4+ T cells sorted from blood, collected at week 24, from a patient treated with tofacitinib. The TCR was taken from a human donor with alopecia areata. The CDR3, as DNA: TGTGCCAGCAGCTTAGGGGACGGTGAAGCTTTCTTT. Residues: CASSLGDGEAFF.